The rows below give T cell receptor beta chains drawn from one sample of a study of blood T cell repertoires in COVID-19. The repertoire was sequenced with immunoSEQ multiplex PCR; TCRdb's copy has only in-frame clones and lacks some. The sample consists of roughly 150,000 clones, 70% to 90% of them appearing once. Specimen: peripheral blood. The receptor set was obtained from a man in his 60s with acute or convalescent COVID-19. Each CDR3 is given with its conserved first and last residue. Fields, in order: clone size, J gene, V gene, D gene, CDR3 protein, CDR3 DNA. D genes are given only for firm matches. Rows may omit the clone size; those that give it use once, few, many or a size class.

size: few; J: TRBJ1-5; V: TRBV5-3; D: TRBD1; CDR3: CARSEDREIDQPQHF; DNA: TGTGCCAGAAGCGAGGACAGGGAGATCGATCAGCCCCAGCATTTT
size: .; J: TRBJ1-4; V: TRBV6-5; D: .; CDR3: CASSYGLEGEKLFF; DNA: TGTGCCAGCAGTTACGGGCTGGAAGGTGAAAAACTGTTTTTT
size: .; J: TRBJ1-3; V: TRBV3-1/TRBV3-2; D: TRBD1; CDR3: CASSQERGLGNTIYF; DNA: TGTGCCAGCAGCCAAGAAAGGGGGCTGGGAAACACCATATATTTT
size: .; J: TRBJ1-1; V: TRBV20-1; D: .; CDR3: CSASRGTEAFF; DNA: TGCAGTGCTAGCAGAGGCACTGAAGCTTTCTTT
size: .; J: TRBJ2-1; V: TRBV19; D: .; CDR3: CASSIQSGVIAEQFF; DNA: TGTGCCAGTAGTATTCAGTCCGGAGTAATAGCTGAGCAGTTCTTC
size: .; J: TRBJ2-7; V: TRBV3-1/TRBV3-2; D: TRBD1; CDR3: CASSRWTGGGEQYF; DNA: TGTGCCAGCAGCAGATGGACAGGGGGAGGCGAGCAGTACTTC
size: .; J: TRBJ1-3; V: TRBV25-1; D: TRBD1; CDR3: CASSAWTGGRNTIYF; DNA: TGTGCCAGCAGTGCATGGACAGGTGGGCGAAACACCATATATTTT
size: .; J: TRBJ1-1; V: TRBV30; D: .; CDR3: CAWSSTANTEAFF; DNA: TGTGCCTGGAGTTCTACAGCGAACACTGAAGCTTTCTTT
size: .; J: TRBJ2-7; V: TRBV19; D: .; CDR3: CASSSGAGEGGEQYF; DNA: TGTGCCAGTAGTAGCGGGGCAGGGGAGGGTGGCGAGCAGTACTTC
size: .; J: TRBJ1-2; V: TRBV30; D: TRBD1; CDR3: CAWSRQGYGYTF; DNA: TGTGCCTGGTCAAGACAGGGCTATGGCTACACCTTC
size: .; J: TRBJ1-5; V: TRBV28; D: .; CDR3: CASSLATGRDNQPQHF; DNA: TGTGCCAGCAGTTTAGCGACAGGTAGGGACAATCAGCCCCAGCATTTT